This is a list of T cell receptor beta chains from one sample in a study of Ad26.COV2.S vaccination and SARS-CoV-2 variants. The table came from immunoSEQ multiplex PCR; TCRdb's copy has only in-frame clones and leaves some out. Of approximately 480,000 clones in the sample, roughly nine tenths were seen once. Sequenced material: peripheral blood, taken in a trial of Ad26.COV2.S vaccine versus placebo. The source is a person aged 18-60 years who received the Ad26.COV2.S COVID-19 vaccine or a placebo. CDR3s include the opening cysteine and the closing phenylalanine or tryptophan. The D gene is left open where the match is weak. Size is omitted from some rows. Given values are once, few, many or a class for expanded clones.

>TRBJ2-1|TRBV20-1|NA|NA
CSASYGRSSYNEQFF
TGCAGTGCTAGTTACGGGCGATCCTCCTACAATGAGCAGTTCTTC
>TRBJ1-1|TRBV19|NA|NA
CASSRYTEAFF
TGTGCCAGTAGTAGGTACACTGAAGCTTTCTTT
>TRBJ1-5|TRBV6-1|NA|TRBD1
CASSEADRAYQPQHF
TGTGCCAGCAGTGAAGCGGACAGGGCGTATCAGCCCCAGCATTTT
>TRBJ1-2|TRBV4-3|NA|NA
CASSQERQGNGYTF
TGCGCCAGCAGCCAAGAAAGGCAGGGGAACGGCTACACCTTC
>TRBJ2-7|TRBV18|once|NA
CASSPVPLRSEQYF
TGTGCCAGCTCACCAGTCCCCCTGAGGAGCGAGCAGTACTTC
>TRBJ2-1|TRBV7-6|NA|TRBD2
CASSSSRTSYNEQFF
TGTGCCAGCAGCTCATCCAGGACTAGCTACAATGAGCAGTTCTTC
>TRBJ1-2|TRBV5-1|NA|NA
CASSLGTDDYGYTF
TGCGCCAGCAGCTTAGGGACGGACGACTATGGCTACACCTTC
>TRBJ2-5|TRBV28|NA|NA
CASSPPGGETQYF
TGTGCCAGCAGTCCTCCAGGCGGGGAGACCCAGTACTTC
>TRBJ2-7|TRBV7-8|NA|NA
CASSLGAGNEQYF
TGTGCCAGCAGCTTAGGTGCCGGAAACGAGCAGTACTTC
>TRBJ2-2|TRBV30|NA|NA
CAWSVRRETGELFF
TGTGCCTGGAGTGTACGTAGGGAGACCGGGGAGCTGTTTTTT
>TRBJ1-2|TRBV16|NA|NA
CASSQAGQTAYGYTF
TGTGCCAGCAGCCAAGCGGGCCAGACAGCCTATGGCTACACCTTC
>TRBJ2-7|TRBV19|NA|NA
CASSIRPDGEQYF
TGTGCCAGTAGTATTCGGCCAGACGGCGAGCAGTACTTC
>TRBJ1-3|TRBV7-8|NA|TRBD1
CASSLLTGPGSGNTIYF
TGTGCCAGCAGCTTGTTGACAGGGCCGGGGTCTGGAAACACCATATATTTT
>TRBJ2-5|TRBV28|NA|TRBD2
CASRGRGTSGLLQETQYF
TGTGCCAGCAGGGGCCGGGGGACTAGCGGATTATTACAAGAGACCCAGTACTTC
>TRBJ2-2|TRBV6-5|few|NA
CASRPSRPTGELFF
TGTGCCAGCAGGCCCTCCCGACCCACCGGGGAGCTGTTTTTT
>TRBJ1-2|TRBV5-1|NA|NA
CASSWTDSGYTF
TGCGCCAGCAGCTGGACAGACAGTGGCTACACCTTC
>TRBJ2-7|TRBV28|NA|TRBD1
CASRGGGPDEQYF
TGTGCCAGCAGAGGGGGCGGGCCAGACGAGCAGTACTTC
>TRBJ2-7|TRBV5-1|NA|NA
CASSWDLLDAYEQYF
TGCGCCAGCAGCTGGGACCTACTTGACGCCTACGAGCAGTACTTC
>TRBJ1-4|TRBV5-1|NA|NA
CASSVYPQARDEKLFF
TGCGCCAGCAGCGTCTACCCTCAGGCTCGAGATGAAAAACTGTTTTTT
>TRBJ2-1|TRBV7-2|NA|TRBD2
CASSLIGTSGRNNEQFF
TGTGCCAGCAGCTTAATCGGGACTAGCGGGAGGAACAATGAGCAGTTCTTC
>TRBJ2-1|TRBV4-1|NA|NA
CASSQVIQGAGEQFF
TGCGCCAGCAGCCAAGTAATCCAGGGCGCTGGGGAGCAGTTCTTC
>TRBJ1-1|TRBV6-2/TRBV6-3|NA|NA
CASSYRGVQNTEAFF
TGTGCCAGCAGTTACAGGGGGGTGCAGAACACTGAAGCTTTCTTT
>TRBJ2-2|TRBV5-1|NA|NA
CASSRLGVGQRDVNTGELFF
TGCGCCAGCAGCCGACTGGGGGTGGGGCAGCGCGACGTGAACACCGGGGAGCTGTTTTTT
>TRBJ1-1|TRBV5-4|NA|NA
CASSEGNMNTEAFF
TGTGCCAGCAGCGAGGGGAATATGAACACTGAAGCTTTCTTT
>TRBJ1-2|TRBV4-2|NA|TRBD1
CASSDMRTGNGYTF
TGTGCCAGCAGCGATATGAGGACAGGCAATGGCTACACCTTC
>TRBJ2-3|TRBV11-1|NA|NA
CASSLGIRGTDTQYF
TGTGCCAGCAGCTTGGGGATTAGGGGCACAGATACGCAGTATTTT
>TRBJ2-2|TRBV7-2|once|NA
CASSPSRVTGELFF
TGTGCCAGCAGCCCGAGCAGGGTCACCGGGGAGCTGTTTTTT
>TRBJ2-6|TRBV28|NA|NA
CASSSLSGANVLTF
TGTGCCAGCAGTTCCCTCTCTGGGGCCAACGTCCTGACTTTC
>TRBJ2-1|TRBV9|NA|TRBD1
CASSTRQGALTPVKYNEQFF
TGTGCCAGCAGCACGAGGCAGGGGGCGCTTACCCCCGTAAAGTACAATGAGCAGTTCTTC
>TRBJ2-1|TRBV19|NA|TRBD1
CASSIESWGTAYNEQFF
TGTGCCAGTAGTATAGAATCTTGGGGGACAGCCTACAATGAGCAGTTCTTC
>TRBJ2-2|TRBV29-1|NA|TRBD1
CSTRDRYTGELFF
TGCAGCACCCGGGACAGATACACCGGGGAGCTGTTTTTT
>TRBJ2-1|TRBV5-8|NA|TRBD2
CASSPYTSGSLHEQFF
TGTGCCAGCAGCCCGTATACTAGCGGGAGTCTTCATGAGCAGTTCTTC
>TRBJ2-3|TRBV6-5|NA|TRBD1
CASSRQGSTDTQYF
TGTGCCAGCAGTAGACAGGGGAGCACAGATACGCAGTATTTT
>TRBJ1-1|TRBV7-2|NA|TRBD1
CASSLALSGLGQGIEAFF
TGTGCCAGCAGCTTAGCGCTAAGTGGTCTGGGACAGGGGATTGAAGCTTTCTTT
>TRBJ1-5|TRBV2|NA|TRBD1
CASSKDRTSNQPQHF
TGTGCCAGCAGTAAGGACAGGACGAGCAATCAGCCCCAGCATTTT
>TRBJ1-5|TRBV30|NA|NA
CAWSSQGPQPQHF
TGTGCCTGGAGTAGTCAAGGGCCTCAGCCCCAGCATTTT
>TRBJ1-2|TRBV12-3/TRBV12-4|few|NA
CASSLQGHGYTF
TGTGCCAGCAGTTTACAGGGCCACGGCTACACCTTC
>TRBJ1-1|TRBV7-9|NA|NA
CASSLASGKTEAFF
TGTGCCAGCAGCTTAGCGTCAGGAAAAACTGAAGCTTTCTTT
>TRBJ1-2|TRBV7-9|NA|NA
CASSPQWGNYGYTF
TGTGCCAGCAGCCCGCAGTGGGGTAACTATGGCTACACCTTC
>TRBJ2-2|TRBV5-4|NA|TRBD2
CASSATSGRMTGELFF
TGTGCCAGCAGCGCCACTAGCGGGAGGATGACCGGGGAGCTGTTTTTT
>TRBJ1-5|TRBV30|once|NA
CAWSRGGTSLQPQHF
TGTGCCTGGTCTCGCGGAGGTACAAGCCTGCAGCCCCAGCATTTT
>TRBJ2-4|TRBV28|once|TRBD2
CASSDPGLADSTAKNIQYF
TGTGCCAGCAGTGACCCTGGACTAGCGGACTCTACAGCCAAAAACATTCAGTACTTC
>TRBJ2-7|TRBV2|few|NA
CASRSSYEQYF
TGTGCCAGCAGGAGTTCCTACGAGCAGTACTTC
>TRBJ1-2|TRBV18|NA|NA
CASSPRGGDYGYTF
TGTGCCAGCTCCCCCCGGGGGGGCGACTATGGCTACACCTTC
>TRBJ1-5|TRBV19|NA|NA
CASSEGGGQPQHF
TGTGCCAGTAGTGAGGGGGGGGGTCAGCCCCAGCATTTT
>TRBJ1-1|TRBV13|NA|NA
CASTSTAEGAFF
TGTGCCAGCACGTCAACTGCTGAGGGAGCTTTCTTT
>TRBJ1-2|TRBV5-5|NA|NA
CASSLQSNYGYTF
TGTGCCAGCAGCTTACAGTCTAACTATGGCTACACCTTC